This T cell receptor beta chain was documented in a study of T cell responses to AZD1222 COVID-19 vaccine. Background on the study: Whether given at about 4 or about 12 weeks, second doses were pooled. The study's findings and limits: A mostly white British donor set with more females was recruited, and clonal diversity was possibly underestimated.

J lost 0 bases, V lost 4 bases, and 0 bases had no gene match. The CDR3 contains 14 residues. Germline V CDR1 and CDR2: MNHEY, SVGAGI. Sequenced by immunoSEQ multiplex PCR; TCRdb stores in-frame clones only, minus some. The table lists some 92,000 clones, about 90% of them singletons, with around 8.1% in the top ten. As to this clone: No antigen is known for it.

The chain joins TRBV6-5 to TRBJ1-1, with 9 bases lining up with TRBD1. Sequencing was performed on peripheral blood, taken on day 0 of AZD1222 vaccination. This TCR was recovered from an adult in good health. DNA for the CDR3: TGTGCCAGCAGTTGGGACAGGGTGAACACTGAAGCTTTCTTT. Residues: CASSWDRVNTEAFF.